One sample yielded the 29 T cell receptor beta chains listed below, sequenced in a study of shared clonotypes between healthy human individuals. TCRdb's table, derived via immunoSEQ multiplex PCR, lists solely in-frame clones and lacks some. The sample shows 2 million to 2.5 million clones, 80% to 95% of them seen only once. The sequencing sample was made of naive CD4+ T cells from PBMCs. Subset specified: CD45RA+ positively selected. These receptors all stem from a man between 18 and 29 years old in good health. Some clones in this sample may be carry-over from other donors' samples.

CDR3 coding DNA: TGTGCCAGCTCACCACTAGCGACAGGGGTTTACAATGAGCAGTTCTTC. Translated: CASSPLATGVYNEQFF. The chain employs TRBV18 and TRBJ2-1; 8 bases match TRBD1. V gave up 1 base and J gave up 4 bases; unmatched junction bases: 6. This CDR3 is built from 16 residues. In germline, CDR1 is KGHSH, CDR2 LQKENI.

The V gene is TRBV28, the J gene TRBJ2-4, with D possibly matching TRBD1 (5 bases). The length of the CDR3 is 15 residues. The V gene lost 4 bases and the J gene lost 1 base, with 11 bases spanning the gap. Germline lookup yields CDR1 MDHEN and CDR2 SYDVKM. The CDR3 coding sequence is TGTGCCAGCAGTTCCCCAGGGTGGGCCAAAAACATTCAGTACTTC. Amino acids: CASSSPGWAKNIQYF.

The genes are TRBV23-1 and TRBJ2-7; 8 nucleotides match TRBD1. TRBV23-1 falls under the ORF class, with uncertain function. With V trimmed by 3 bases and J by 1 base, 20 bases remained unmatched. The CDR3 has 20 amino acids. The CDR3 nucleotides read TGCGCCAGCAGTCATTCTGCTTGGGCCGGACAGGGACGACCTTCCTACGAGCAGTACTTC. Amino acid sequence: CASSHSAWAGQGRPSYEQYF.

For this clone: Other nucleotide sequences in the sample specify the same CDR3. The chain joins TRBV11-2 to TRBJ1-5, with D tentatively TRBD1 (6 bases). The V gene's germline CDR1 is SGHAT and CDR2 FQNNGV. The V gene lost 0 bases and the J gene lost 7 bases, with 10 bases spanning the gap. CDR3 length: 14 residues. The CDR3 DNA reads as TGTGCCAGCAGCTTAGATGGCAGGGGACAGCCCCAGCATTTT. This translates into CASSLDGRGQPQHF. Complete variable domain (other parts from reference TRBV11-2 and TRBJ1-5): EAGVAQSPRYKIIEKRQSVAFWCNPISGHATLYWYQQILGQGPKLLIQFQNNGVVDDSQLPKDRFSAERLKGVDSTLKIQPAKLEDSAVYLCASSLDGRGQPQHFGDGTRLSIL.

CDR3 in DNA: TGCAGTGCTAAAGACATACCAGCTTTCTTT. Translating gives CSAKDIPAFF. This rearrangement joins TRBV20-1 to TRBJ1-1; D is undetermined. The V end lost 4 bases, the J end lost 10 bases, and 10 bases lay between the germline ends. This CDR3 spans 10 amino acids. Germline assignment: CDR1 DFQATT and CDR2 SNEGSKA (reference sequence).

The V and J genes are TRBV5-4 and TRBJ1-1; 7 nucleotides agree with TRBD1. J gave up 3 bases and V 5 bases, and 10 bases lay outside the gene matches. Germline CDR1 is SGHNT and CDR2 is YYREEE (reference sequence). There are 15 residues in the CDR3. In nucleotides, the CDR3 is TGTGCCAGCAGATCACAGACAGGGCGACACACTGAAGCTTTCTTT. As protein: CASRSQTGRHTEAFF.

The chain recombines TRBV5-1 with TRBJ1-1; D gene unclear. Germline V gives CDR1 SGHRS, CDR2 YFSETQ. The CDR3 sequence is 15 residues long. The V gene lost 4 bases and the J gene lost 4 bases, with 17 bases spanning the gap. The CDR3 protein is CASSPASGGGTEAFF. DNA for the CDR3: TGCGCCAGCAGCCCGGCGTCCGGTGGAGGCACTGAAGCTTTCTTT. The variable domain in full, completed from reference TRBV5-1 and TRBJ1-1, reads KAGVTQTPRYLIKTRGQQVTLSCSPISGHRSVSWYQQTPGQGLQFLFEYFSETQRNKGNFPGRFSGRQFSNSRSEMNVSTLELGDSALYLCASSPASGGGTEAFFGQGTRLTVV.

The chain is built from TRBV6-5 and TRBJ2-5; D may be TRBD2 (5 bases). There are 15 residues in the CDR3. Germline CDR1 and CDR2: MNHEY and SVGAGI. The V and J ends lost 0 bases and 4 bases respectively, with 12 bases between them. The CDR3 reads CASSYSTGSPETQYF. The DNA of the CDR3 is TGTGCCAGCAGTTACTCAACGGGGTCCCCAGAGACCCAGTACTTC.

The CDR3 DNA follows: TGTGCCAGCAGCTTAAACCCCAGGAACACTGAAGCTTTCTTT. This gives the protein CASSLNPRNTEAFF. J is TRBJ1-1 and V is TRBV7-2, with D uncertain. CDR1 is SGHTA and CDR2 is FQGNSA in the germline V gene. This CDR3 comprises 14 residues. The V and J ends lost 2 bases and 1 base respectively, with 8 bases between them.

CDR3 sequence (DNA): TGTGCCAGCAGCCGCCGACAGGGGGCCGAGAATGAGCAGTTCTTC. It codes for CASSRRQGAENEQFF. This chain joins TRBV6-6 and TRBJ2-1, with 10 bases fitting TRBD1. With 6 bases clipped from V and 7 bases from J, the junction kept 9 bases outside the gene matches. Looked up from germline, CDR1 is MNHNY and CDR2 is SVGAGI (reference sequence). The CDR3 length is 15 residues.

In this sample, this clone turned up once. Distinct nucleotide sequences in the sample also encode this CDR3. The chain combines TRBV6-5 with TRBJ1-5; D uncertain. Germline V gene data show CDR1 as MNHEY and CDR2 as SVGAGI. The CDR3 totals 13 residues. Trimming stripped 2 bases from V and 7 bases from J, with 9 bases between. The CDR3 spells CASSYRRSQPQHF. The CDR3 DNA reads as TGTGCCAGCAGTTACCGCAGGTCCCAGCCCCAGCATTTT.

J is TRBJ2-1 and V is TRBV7-3; tentative D call: TRBD2 (7 bases). Germline values: CDR1 SGHTA, CDR2 FQGTGA. Trimming took off 3 bases at V and 9 bases at J, with 12 bases between the two ends. This CDR3 spans 13 amino acids. The CDR3 loop is CASSLEGGGEQFF. DNA for the CDR3: TGTGCCAGCAGCTTGGAGGGAGGGGGTGAGCAGTTCTTC.

This rearrangement joins TRBV4-3 to TRBJ1-1; perhaps TRBD1 as D (5 bases). Germline V gives CDR1 LGHNA, CDR2 YSLEER. The CDR3 consists of 14 residues. V shed 4 bases and J shed 3 bases, with 12 bases lying between them. The CDR3 reads CASSLLPGDTEAFF. The CDR3 DNA is TGCGCCAGCAGCCTGCTTCCGGGGGACACTGAAGCTTTCTTT.

This clone was seen more than once but under ten times. The CDR3 region is CASSLFAHGGSIAGNTIYF. CDR3 nucleotides: TGCGCCAGCAGCCTTTTCGCACACGGGGGGAGTATAGCTGGAAACACCATATATTTT. This chain connects TRBV4-3 to TRBJ1-3, with a weak D call TRBD1 (5 bases). The CDR3 has 19 residues. Germline loops: CDR1 LGHNA, CDR2 YSLEER. V lost 4 bases to trimming and J lost 2 bases, with 24 bases between them.

The chain is built from TRBV7-2 and TRBJ1-4; D is unresolved. The CDR3 spans 16 residues. CDR1 and CDR2 from the germline V gene are SGHTA and FQGNSA. With 5 bases removed from V and 7 bases from J, the gap between germline ends came to 20 bases. CDR3: CASSRLGGLLGEKLFF. For the CDR3, the DNA is TGTGCCAGCAGCCGGCTAGGAGGGCTGTTGGGTGAAAAACTGTTTTTT.

The chain has TRBV7-2 and TRBJ2-3, with unresolved D. Germline loops: CDR1 SGHTA, CDR2 FQGNSA. Trimming cost V 1 base and J 0 bases, with 14 bases left between them. This CDR3 comprises 17 residues. Here the CDR3 reads CASSLGAWPESTDTQYF. The CDR3 region has the DNA TGTGCCAGCAGCTTAGGTGCTTGGCCAGAAAGCACAGATACGCAGTATTTT.

Regarding this clone: The sample has other DNA sequences that encode this CDR3 too. The chain uses TRBV18 and TRBJ2-6; D is unresolved. Germline V gene lookup returns CDR1 KGHSH and CDR2 LQKENI. This CDR3 region has 13 residues. Trimming took off 3 bases at V and 4 bases at J, with 4 bases between the two ends. The CDR3 sequence: CASSPPGANVLTF. CDR3 coding DNA: TGTGCCAGCTCACCGCCGGGGGCCAACGTCCTGACTTTC.

The gene calls are TRBV4-3 and TRBJ1-1; D is undetermined. The ends were cut back, 6 bases at V and 5 bases at J, with 19 bases in the middle. Looked up from germline, CDR1 is LGHNA and CDR2 is YSLEER. The CDR3 length is 15 residues. CDR3 region: CASSQLPTMGTEAFF. The CDR3 coding sequence is TGCGCCAGCAGTCAACTTCCCACGATGGGGACTGAAGCTTTCTTT.

V gene TRBV7-9 combines with J gene TRBJ2-1; 9 positions agree with TRBD2. The CDR3 totals 16 residues. V trimming: 5 bases; J trimming: 8 bases; junction bases outside the gene matches: 13. The germline CDR1 and CDR2 sequences are SEHNR and FQNEAQ (reference sequence). The CDR3 nucleotides are TGTGCCAGCAGCCCCCGGTGGAGCGGGAGGTTGCATGAGCAGTTCTTC. Translated: CASSPRWSGRLHEQFF.

The V and J genes are TRBV6-1 and TRBJ1-2, with D perhaps TRBD1 (5 bases). The V and J ends lost 6 bases and 4 bases respectively, with 15 bases between them. Germline lookup yields CDR1 MNHNS and CDR2 SASEGT. CDR3 length: 14 residues. CDR3 loop: CASSGGGPGYGYTF. The DNA of the CDR3 is TGTGCCAGCAGCGGGGGTGGGCCTGGCTATGGCTACACCTTC.

V and J are TRBV28 and TRBJ1-1, with D uncertain. This CDR3 is 11 amino acids long. Trimming removed 6 bases from V and 9 bases from J, with 11 bases in between. Per germline, CDR1 MDHEN and CDR2 SYDVKM. For the CDR3, the DNA is TGTGCCAGCAGCGCCGGAGGTAAAGCTTTCTTT. It translates to CASSAGGKAFF.

The CDR3: CASSYSLAVWEQYF. DNA of the CDR3: TGTGCCAGCAGTTACTCACTAGCGGTTTGGGAGCAGTACTTC. The rearrangement links TRBV6-5 to TRBJ2-7; 8 bases line up with TRBD2. The CDR3 sequence is 14 residues long. After removal of 0 bases from V and 7 bases from J, the junction contained 5 bases not matched to a gene. Germline V gene data show CDR1 as MNHEY and CDR2 as SVGAGI.

The chain is built from TRBV7-2 and TRBJ2-1, with 8 bases matching TRBD2. This CDR3 has 16 amino acids. The V and J ends lost 3 bases and 0 bases, in that order; junction bases with no gene match: 4. Germline V CDR1 and CDR2: SGHTA, FQGNSA. CDR3 protein: CASSFHGLASYNEQFF. CDR3 nucleotides: TGTGCCAGCAGCTTCCATGGACTAGCCTCCTACAATGAGCAGTTCTTC.

The J gene is TRBJ1-1, the V gene TRBV4-3; 7 positions agree with TRBD1. Germline assignment: CDR1 LGHNA and CDR2 YSLEER. The CDR3 runs to 20 residues. J was trimmed by 1 base and V by 0 bases; bases with no gene match: 17. Written as DNA, the CDR3 is TGCGCCAGCAGCCAAGATCTATTGCGGGGAGGGGGCCCGTGGAACACTGAAGCTTTCTTT. Its translation is CASSQDLLRGGGPWNTEAFF.

This chain's CDR3 is CAIKSDKGGNTIYF. DNA of the CDR3: TGTGCCATCAAGAGCGATAAAGGAGGAAACACCATATATTTT. The V gene is TRBV10-3, the J gene TRBJ1-3; D is unclear. The CDR3 is 14 residues long. Per the germline V gene, CDR1 is ENHRY and CDR2 is SYGVKD. Trimming took 7 bases from V and 4 from J, leaving 14 bases between them.

The chain combines TRBV19 with TRBJ2-1; D gene uncertain. Between the trimmed V and J ends, which lost 5 bases and 1 base, there was a span of 18 bases. This CDR3 is built from 17 residues. Germline CDR1 and CDR2: LNHDA and SQIVND (reference sequence). CDR3 coding DNA: TGTGCCAGTAGTGCGCACCCAAGCCAGAGTTCCTACAATGAGCAGTTCTTC. Amino acid sequence: CASSAHPSQSSYNEQFF.

This clone appeared once. The V and J genes are TRBV7-8 and TRBJ1-1, with D possibly being TRBD1 (6 bases). V was pared by 3 bases and J by 3 bases, with 14 bases between. CDR1 is SGHVS and CDR2 is FQNEAQ in the germline V gene. There are 15 residues in the CDR3. This CDR3 is CASSFNRAGYTEAFF. The CDR3 DNA is TGTGCCAGCAGCTTTAACAGGGCGGGGTACACTGAAGCTTTCTTT. The full variable domain, rest sourced from reference TRBV7-8 and TRBJ1-1, is GAGVSQSPRYKVAKRGQDVALRCDPISGHVSLFWYQQALGQGPEFLTYFQNEAQLDKSGLPSDRFFAERPEGSVSTLKIQRTQQEDSAVYLCASSFNRAGYTEAFFGQGTRLTVV.

The chain joins TRBV9 to TRBJ2-2, with a tentative D call TRBD2 (6 bases). V lost 2 bases to trimming and J lost 2 bases, with 16 bases between them. The CDR3 runs 17 residues. CDR1 is SGDLS and CDR2 is YYNGEE in the germline V gene. The DNA for the CDR3 is TGTGCCAGCAGCGTCGGACCGGGGGTAGGAAACACCGGGGAGCTGTTTTTT. Translated, it gives CASSVGPGVGNTGELFF.

The DNA of the CDR3 is TGTGCCAGCAGCTCCCCAGGGGGAGGATTGTTATCGGGCTACACCTTC. Translating it yields CASSSPGGGLLSGYTF. This chain connects TRBV13 to TRBJ1-2, with TRBD1 identical over 7 bases. This CDR3 region has 16 residues. The junction had 16 bases not matched to a gene; V was cut back by 4 bases and J by 8 bases. The germline V gene has CDR1 PRHDT and CDR2 FYEKMQ (reference sequence).